The clone carrying this TCR beta chain was seen many times. Antigen: not known. Unique molecular identifiers were attached to individual cDNA molecules. TCRdb reanalysed the 5' RACE reads using MiXCR and keeps one entry per CDR3 protein. The sample lists roughly 34,000 distinct CDR3 sequences; about 4.5% were seen once. The data were taken from a study of early T cells in non-severe SARS-CoV-2 infection. Across the study: Chains stayed unpaired after sequencing of bulk RNA from unsorted whole blood.

Study-level points and caveats: Anti-spike CD8 responses were favored by VDJdb matching, which missed private and CD4 specificities.

The CDR3 is made up of 16 amino acids. V was shortened by 1 base and J by 0 bases, with 11 bases between the two germline ends. Germline V gene data show CDR1 as SGHNT and CDR2 as YENEEA. The receptor was derived from an adult who was a healthcare worker with PCR-confirmed SARS-CoV-2 infection or an uninfected control (not recorded which). Sequenced material: whole blood. This rearrangement joins TRBV11-3 to TRBJ2-3, with D unresolved. DNA for the CDR3: TGTGCCAGCAGCTTAGGACCCGCACCGAGCACAGATACGCAGTATTTT. Translating gives CASSLGPAPSTDTQYF. The full variable domain, with the rest looked up from reference TRBV11-3 and TRBJ2-3, is EAGVVQSPRYKIIEKKQPVAFWCNPISGHNTLYWYLQNLGQGPELLIRYENEEAVDDSQLPKDRFSAERLKGVDSTLKIQPAELGDSAVYLCASSLGPAPSTDTQYFGPGTRLTVL.